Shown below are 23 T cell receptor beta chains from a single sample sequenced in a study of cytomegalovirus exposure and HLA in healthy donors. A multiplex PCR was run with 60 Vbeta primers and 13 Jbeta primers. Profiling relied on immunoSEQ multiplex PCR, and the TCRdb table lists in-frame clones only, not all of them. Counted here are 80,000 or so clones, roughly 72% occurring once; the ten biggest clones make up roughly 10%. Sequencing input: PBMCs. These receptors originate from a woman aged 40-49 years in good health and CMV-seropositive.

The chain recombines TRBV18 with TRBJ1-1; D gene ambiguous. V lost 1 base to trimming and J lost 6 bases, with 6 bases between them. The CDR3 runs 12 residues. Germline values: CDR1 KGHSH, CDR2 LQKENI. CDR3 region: CASSPRSSEAFF. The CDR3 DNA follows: TGTGCCAGCTCACCACGTTCGTCTGAAGCTTTCTTT.

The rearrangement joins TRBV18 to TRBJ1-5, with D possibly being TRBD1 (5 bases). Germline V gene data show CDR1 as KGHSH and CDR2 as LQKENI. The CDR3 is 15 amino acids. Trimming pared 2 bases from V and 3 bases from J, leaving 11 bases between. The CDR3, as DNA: TGTGCCAGCTCACCAATCGGGGGTTTCAATCAGCCCCAGCATTTT. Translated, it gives CASSPIGGFNQPQHF.

CDR3 nucleotides: TGTGCCAGTAGGCCGGGACTAGATGACGAGCAGTACTTC. Protein product: CASRPGLDDEQYF. The rearrangement uses TRBV19 and TRBJ2-7; TRBD2 matches at 8 bases. The J segment lost 5 bases and the V segment lost 6 bases, leaving 6 bases of the junction unmatched. The CDR3 runs to 13 residues. CDR1 is LNHDA, CDR2 SQIVND, per germline (reference sequence).

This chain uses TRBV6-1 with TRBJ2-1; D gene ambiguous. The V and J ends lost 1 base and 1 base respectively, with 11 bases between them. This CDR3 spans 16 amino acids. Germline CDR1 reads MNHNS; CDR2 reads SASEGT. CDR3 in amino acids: CASSEVHLWSYNEQFF. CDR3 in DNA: TGTGCCAGCAGTGAAGTACACCTCTGGTCCTACAATGAGCAGTTCTTC.

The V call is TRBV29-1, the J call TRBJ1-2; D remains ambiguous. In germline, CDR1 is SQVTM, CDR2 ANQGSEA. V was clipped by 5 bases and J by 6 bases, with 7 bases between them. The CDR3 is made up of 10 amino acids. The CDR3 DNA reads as TGCAGCGTTCCAGGAAATGGCTACACCTTC. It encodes CSVPGNGYTF.

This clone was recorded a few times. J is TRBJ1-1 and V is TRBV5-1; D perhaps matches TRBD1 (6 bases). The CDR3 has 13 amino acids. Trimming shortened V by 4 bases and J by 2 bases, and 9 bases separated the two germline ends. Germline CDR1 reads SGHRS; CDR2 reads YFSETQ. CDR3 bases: TGCGCCAGCAGCGTGACAGGAAACACTGAAGCTTTCTTT. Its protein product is CASSVTGNTEAFF.

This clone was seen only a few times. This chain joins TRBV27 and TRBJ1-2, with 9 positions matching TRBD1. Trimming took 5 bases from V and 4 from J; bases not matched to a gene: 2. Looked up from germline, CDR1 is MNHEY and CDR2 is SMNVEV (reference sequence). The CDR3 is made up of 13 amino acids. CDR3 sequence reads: CASSADRGYGYTF. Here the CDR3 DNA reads TGTGCCAGCAGTGCGGACAGGGGCTATGGCTACACCTTC.

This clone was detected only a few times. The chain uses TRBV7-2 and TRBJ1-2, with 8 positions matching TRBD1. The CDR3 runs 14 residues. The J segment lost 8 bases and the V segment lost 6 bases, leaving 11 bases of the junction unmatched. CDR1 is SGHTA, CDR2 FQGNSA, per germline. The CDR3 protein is CASSGQGTSGGYTF. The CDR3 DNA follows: TGTGCCAGCAGTGGACAGGGCACGAGTGGCGGCTACACCTTC.

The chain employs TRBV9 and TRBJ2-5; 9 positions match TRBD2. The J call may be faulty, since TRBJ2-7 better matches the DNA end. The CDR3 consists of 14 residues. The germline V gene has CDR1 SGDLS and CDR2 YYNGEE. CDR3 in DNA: TGTGCCAGCAGCGTTGGACTAGCGAACCACGAGCAGTACTTC. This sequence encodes CASSVGLANHEQYF.

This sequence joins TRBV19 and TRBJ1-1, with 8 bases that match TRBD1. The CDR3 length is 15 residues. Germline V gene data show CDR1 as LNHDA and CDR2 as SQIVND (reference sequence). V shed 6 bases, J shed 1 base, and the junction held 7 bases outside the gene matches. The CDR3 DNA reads TGTGCCAGTAGACTTACCGGGACAGGGAACACTGAAGCTTTCTTT. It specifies CASRLTGTGNTEAFF.

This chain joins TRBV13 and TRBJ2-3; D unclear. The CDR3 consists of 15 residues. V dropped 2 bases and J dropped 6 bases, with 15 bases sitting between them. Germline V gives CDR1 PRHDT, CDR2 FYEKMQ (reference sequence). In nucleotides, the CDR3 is TGTGCCAGCAGCTTATATTCACCTAGTAGGGATACGCAGTATTTT. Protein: CASSLYSPSRDTQYF.

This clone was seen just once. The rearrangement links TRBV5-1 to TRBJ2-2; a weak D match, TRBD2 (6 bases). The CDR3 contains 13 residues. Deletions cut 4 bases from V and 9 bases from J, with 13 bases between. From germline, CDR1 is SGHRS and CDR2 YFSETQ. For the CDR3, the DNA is TGCGCCAGCAGCCCTATGGGGGGACGGGAGCTGTTTTTT. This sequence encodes CASSPMGGRELFF. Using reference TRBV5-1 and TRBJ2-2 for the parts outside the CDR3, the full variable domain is KAGVTQTPRYLIKTRGQQVTLSCSPISGHRSVSWYQQTPGQGLQFLFEYFSETQRNKGNFPGRFSGRQFSNSRSEMNVSTLELGDSALYLCASSPMGGRELFFGEGSRLTVL.

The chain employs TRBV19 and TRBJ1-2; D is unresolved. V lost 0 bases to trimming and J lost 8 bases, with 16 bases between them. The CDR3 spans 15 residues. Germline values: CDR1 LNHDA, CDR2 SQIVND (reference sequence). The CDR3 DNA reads TGTGCCAGTAGTATAGATCCCCGGTCAAGGAGGGGCTACACCTTC. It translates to CASSIDPRSRRGYTF.

CDR3 sequence (DNA): TGTGCCAGCTCACCCGGACAGGCCCAAGGATATAGGGAGCAGTACTTC. It codes for CASSPGQAQGYREQYF. J is TRBJ2-7 and V is TRBV18; 7 nucleotides line up with TRBD1. The CDR3 runs to 16 residues. Germline CDR1 and CDR2: KGHSH and LQKENI. The V segment lost 3 bases and the J segment 7 bases; nucleotides outside the gene matches: 15.

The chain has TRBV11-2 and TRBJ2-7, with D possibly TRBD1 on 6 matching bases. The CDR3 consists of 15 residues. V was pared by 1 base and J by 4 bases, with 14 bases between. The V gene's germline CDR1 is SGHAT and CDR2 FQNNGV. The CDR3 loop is CASSLGGPRGYEQYF. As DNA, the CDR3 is TGTGCCAGCAGCTTAGGGGGGCCCAGGGGATACGAGCAGTACTTC.

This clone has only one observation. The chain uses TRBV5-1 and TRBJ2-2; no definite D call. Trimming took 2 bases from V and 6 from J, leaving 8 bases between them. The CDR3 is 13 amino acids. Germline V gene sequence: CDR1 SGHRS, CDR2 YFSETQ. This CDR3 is CASSLTYAGELFF. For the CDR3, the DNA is TGCGCCAGCAGCTTAACCTACGCCGGGGAGCTGTTTTTT.

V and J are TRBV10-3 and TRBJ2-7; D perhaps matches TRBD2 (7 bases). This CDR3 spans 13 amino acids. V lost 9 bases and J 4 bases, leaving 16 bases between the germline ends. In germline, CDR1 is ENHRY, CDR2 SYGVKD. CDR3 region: CAIGTGGYYEQYF. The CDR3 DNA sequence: TGTGCCATAGGGACGGGGGGCTATTACGAGCAGTACTTC.

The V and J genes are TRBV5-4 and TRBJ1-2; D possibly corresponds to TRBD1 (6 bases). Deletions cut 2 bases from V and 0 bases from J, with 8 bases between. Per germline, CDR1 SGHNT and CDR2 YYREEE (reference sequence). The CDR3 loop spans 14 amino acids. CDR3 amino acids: CASSLQGANYGYTF. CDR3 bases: TGTGCCAGCAGCTTACAGGGAGCTAACTATGGCTACACCTTC.

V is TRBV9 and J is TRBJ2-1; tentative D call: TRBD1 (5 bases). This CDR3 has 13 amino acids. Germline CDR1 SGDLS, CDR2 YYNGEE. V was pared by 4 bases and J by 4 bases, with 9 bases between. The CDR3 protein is CASSLGQYNEQFF. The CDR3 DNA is TGTGCCAGCAGCCTCGGACAATACAATGAGCAGTTCTTC.

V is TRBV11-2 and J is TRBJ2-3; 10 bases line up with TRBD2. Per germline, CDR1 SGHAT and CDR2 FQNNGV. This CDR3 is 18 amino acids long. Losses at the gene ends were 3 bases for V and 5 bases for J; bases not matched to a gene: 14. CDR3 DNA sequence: TGTGCCAGCAGCTTTTACAGCGGGGGGGGGTTATCTGTAGATACGCAGTATTTT. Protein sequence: CASSFYSGGGLSVDTQYF. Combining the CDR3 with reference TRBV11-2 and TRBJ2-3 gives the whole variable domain EAGVAQSPRYKIIEKRQSVAFWCNPISGHATLYWYQQILGQGPKLLIQFQNNGVVDDSQLPKDRFSAERLKGVDSTLKIQPAKLEDSAVYLCASSFYSGGGLSVDTQYFGPGTRLTVL.

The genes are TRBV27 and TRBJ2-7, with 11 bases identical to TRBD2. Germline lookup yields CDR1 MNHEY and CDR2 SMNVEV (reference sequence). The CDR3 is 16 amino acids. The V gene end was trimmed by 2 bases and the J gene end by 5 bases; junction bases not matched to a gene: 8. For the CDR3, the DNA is TGTGCCAGCAGTTTAGCCGGGACTAGCGGTATCCACGAGCAGTACTTC. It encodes CASSLAGTSGIHEQYF.

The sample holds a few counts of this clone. CDR3 coding DNA: TGTGCCAGCAGTTACGGTTCGGCGGGGCGGGATACGCAGTATTTT. This sequence encodes CASSYGSAGRDTQYF. The genes are TRBV6-5 and TRBJ2-3; TRBD2 is a possible D gene (6 bases). Trimming pared 2 bases from V and 6 bases from J, leaving 15 bases between. Germline CDR1 reads MNHEY; CDR2 reads SVGAGI. The CDR3 covers 15 residues.

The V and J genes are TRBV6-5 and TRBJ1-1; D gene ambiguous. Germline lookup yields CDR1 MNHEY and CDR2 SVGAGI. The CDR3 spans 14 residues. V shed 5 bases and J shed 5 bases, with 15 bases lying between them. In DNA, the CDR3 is TGTGCCAGCAGTCCCGAGGGTGGAAGGACTGAAGCTTTCTTT. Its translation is CASSPEGGRTEAFF.